The clone carrying this T cell receptor beta chain came up a few times. TCRdb's copy holds only in-frame clones and misses some; the assay was immunoSEQ multiplex PCR. The sample yields over 95,000 clones, 75% to 90% seen once. The sample is drawn from a study of blood T cell repertoires in COVID-19. The CDR3 sequence is 13 residues long. V shed 4 bases and J 3 bases; nucleotides not matched to a gene: 1. The germline V gene encodes CDR1 SNHLY and CDR2 FYNNEI. The chain couples TRBV2 to TRBJ2-7, with 9 bases fitting TRBD1. Input material: peripheral blood. The receptor's source is a woman aged 45-65 years with acute or convalescent COVID-19. CDR3 residues: CASSGGQGYEQYF. CDR3 coding DNA: TGTGCCAGCAGTGGGGGACAGGGCTACGAGCAGTACTTC.